This T cell receptor beta chain was found in a study of blood T cell repertoires in COVID-19. At the level of the study: Nucleic acid was either cDNA or gDNA, and it came from T cells, B-cell-depleted T cells, or PBMCs.

Generated by immunoSEQ multiplex PCR, the TCRdb table keeps only in-frame clones and is missing some. Altogether about 90,000 clones are present, about 84% being singletons, with the ten largest covering roughly 25%. The germline gives CDR1 DFQATT, CDR2 SNEGSKA (reference sequence). V gave up 4 bases and J gave up 5 bases, with 7 bases separating them. The CDR3 has 11 amino acids. Sequencing was performed on peripheral blood. The clonotype comes from a man older than 75 with active or convalescent COVID-19. The chain uses TRBV20-1 and TRBJ2-3, with D hard to call. The DNA for the CDR3 is TGCAGTGCTACTTCAGGAGATACGCAGTATTTT. It specifies CSATSGDTQYF.